This T cell receptor beta chain was recovered during a study of blood T cells in healthy people across ages. This clonotype was seen a few times. It was with a sample-barcoded 5' primer and a J-beta primer mix that a second PCR of roughly 7 to 12 cycles was run. MiXCR, applied by TCRdb to the 5' RACE reads, yields one record per CDR3 protein. Seen here are around 1,500,000 distinct CDR3 sequences, roughly 27% observed once, and the top ten hold 7.7%. CDR3 length equals 15 residues. Looked up from germline, CDR1 is MNHNY and CDR2 is SVGAGI (reference sequence). V lost 8 bases, J lost 0 bases, and 8 bases stayed unmatched.

The specimen sequenced was blood. This sequence originates from a woman aged 25 to 45 in good health. The rearrangement uses TRBV6-6 and TRBJ2-5, with 8 nucleotides matching TRBD2. The DNA for the CDR3 is TGTGCCAGCGGGGAGGGTAGCGGGAACCAAGAGACCCAGTACTTC. Translated: CASGEGSGNQETQYF.